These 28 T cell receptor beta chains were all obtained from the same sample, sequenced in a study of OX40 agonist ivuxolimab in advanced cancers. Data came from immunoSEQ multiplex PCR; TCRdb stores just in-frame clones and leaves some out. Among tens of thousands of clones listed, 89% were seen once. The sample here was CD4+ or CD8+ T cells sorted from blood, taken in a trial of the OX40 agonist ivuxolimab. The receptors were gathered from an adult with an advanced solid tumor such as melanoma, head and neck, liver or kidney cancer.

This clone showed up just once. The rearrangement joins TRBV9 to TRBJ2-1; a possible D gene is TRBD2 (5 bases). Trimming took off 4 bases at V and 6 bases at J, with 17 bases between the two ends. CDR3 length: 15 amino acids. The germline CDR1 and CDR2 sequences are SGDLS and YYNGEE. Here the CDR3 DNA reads TGTGCCAGCAGCCCAACCTCGGCCCTAGCCAATGAGCAGTTCTTC. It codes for CASSPTSALANEQFF.

The CDR3 sequence is CASSVAPGTNEKLFF. In nucleotides, the CDR3 is TGTGCCAGCAGCGTAGCGCCGGGAACTAATGAAAAACTGTTTTTT. The genes are TRBV9 and TRBJ1-4; D is ambiguous. Germline V gene lookup returns CDR1 SGDLS and CDR2 YYNGEE. Trimming shortened V by 0 bases and J by 1 base, and 7 bases separated the two germline ends. CDR3 length: 15 residues.

CDR3 DNA: TGTGCCAGCTCACCGCGGACTAGCCCCCGGGGTACAGATACGCAGTATTTT. Protein: CASSPRTSPRGTDTQYF. This chain uses TRBV18 with TRBJ2-3; the match to TRBD2 covers 8 bases. CDR3 length: 17 amino acids. CDR1 is KGHSH, CDR2 LQKENI, per germline. The trim removed 3 bases at V and 3 bases at J, leaving 11 bases unmatched.

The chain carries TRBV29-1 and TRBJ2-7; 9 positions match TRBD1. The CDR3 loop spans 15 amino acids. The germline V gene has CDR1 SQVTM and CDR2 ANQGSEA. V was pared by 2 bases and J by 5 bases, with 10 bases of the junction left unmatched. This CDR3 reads CSVELRRDRVHEQYF. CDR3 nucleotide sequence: TGCAGCGTTGAACTGCGCCGGGACAGGGTCCACGAGCAGTACTTC.

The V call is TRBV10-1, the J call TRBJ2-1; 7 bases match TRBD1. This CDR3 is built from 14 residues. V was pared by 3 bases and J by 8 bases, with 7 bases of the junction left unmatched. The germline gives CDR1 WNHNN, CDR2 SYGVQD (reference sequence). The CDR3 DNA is TGCGCCAGCAGTGACTACCGGGACAGCCATGAGCAGTTCTTC. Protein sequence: CASSDYRDSHEQFF.

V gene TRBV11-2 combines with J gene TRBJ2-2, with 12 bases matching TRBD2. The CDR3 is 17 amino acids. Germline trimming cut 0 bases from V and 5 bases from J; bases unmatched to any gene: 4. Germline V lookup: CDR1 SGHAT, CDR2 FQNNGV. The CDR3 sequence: CASSLDGLAGRTGELFF. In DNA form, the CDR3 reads TGTGCCAGCAGCTTAGATGGACTAGCGGGGAGGACCGGGGAGCTGTTTTTT.

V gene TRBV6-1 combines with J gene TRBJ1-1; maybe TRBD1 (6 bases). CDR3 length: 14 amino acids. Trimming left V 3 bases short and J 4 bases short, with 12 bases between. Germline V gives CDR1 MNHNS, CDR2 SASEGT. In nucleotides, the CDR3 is TGTGCCAGCAGTGACCGAGGGGGACGCACTGAAGCTTTCTTT. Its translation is CASSDRGGRTEAFF.

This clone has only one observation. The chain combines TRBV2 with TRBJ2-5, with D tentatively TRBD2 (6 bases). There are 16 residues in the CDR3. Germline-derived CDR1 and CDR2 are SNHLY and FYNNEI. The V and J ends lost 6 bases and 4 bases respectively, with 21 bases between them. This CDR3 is CASRSGTSSRRETQYF. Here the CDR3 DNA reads TGTGCCAGCAGATCCGGGACTTCTTCCCGACGAGAGACCCAGTACTTC.

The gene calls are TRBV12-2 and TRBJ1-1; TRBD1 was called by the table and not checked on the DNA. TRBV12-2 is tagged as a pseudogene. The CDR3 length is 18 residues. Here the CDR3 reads CASRHTKTPGQENTEAFF. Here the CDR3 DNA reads TGTGCAAGTCGCCATACTAAGACGCCCGGACAGGAGAACACTGAAGCTTTCTTT.

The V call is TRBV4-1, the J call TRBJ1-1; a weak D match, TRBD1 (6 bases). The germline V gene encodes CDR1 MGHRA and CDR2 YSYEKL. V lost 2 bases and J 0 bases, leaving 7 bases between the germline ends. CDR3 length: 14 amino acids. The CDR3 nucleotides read TGCGCCAGCAGCCAACAGGGGATGAACACTGAAGCTTTCTTT. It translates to CASSQQGMNTEAFF.

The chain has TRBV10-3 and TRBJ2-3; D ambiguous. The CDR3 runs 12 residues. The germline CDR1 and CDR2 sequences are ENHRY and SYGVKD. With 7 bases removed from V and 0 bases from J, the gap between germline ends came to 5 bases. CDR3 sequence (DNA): TGTGCCATCAAGAGCAGCACAGATACGCAGTATTTT. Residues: CAIKSSTDTQYF.

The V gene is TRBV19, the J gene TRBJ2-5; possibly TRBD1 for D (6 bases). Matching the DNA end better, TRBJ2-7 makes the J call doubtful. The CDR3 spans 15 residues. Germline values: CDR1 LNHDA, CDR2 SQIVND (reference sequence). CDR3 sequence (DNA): TGTGCCAGTAGGGCAACAGGGTCAGGTTCGTACGAGCAGTACTTC. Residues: CASRATGSGSYEQYF.

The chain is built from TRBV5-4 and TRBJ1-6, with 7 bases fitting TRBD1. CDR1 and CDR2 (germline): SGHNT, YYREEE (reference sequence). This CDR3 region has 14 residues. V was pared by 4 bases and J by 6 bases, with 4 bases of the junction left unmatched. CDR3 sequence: CASSMNRGNSPLHF. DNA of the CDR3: TGTGCCAGCAGCATGAACAGGGGTAATTCACCCCTCCACTTT.

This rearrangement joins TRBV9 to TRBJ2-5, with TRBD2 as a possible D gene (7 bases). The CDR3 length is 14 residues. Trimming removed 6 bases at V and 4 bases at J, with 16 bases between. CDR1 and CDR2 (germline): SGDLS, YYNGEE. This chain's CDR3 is CASTGGGGGETQYF. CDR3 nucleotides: TGTGCCAGCACCGGCGGCGGGGGCGGAGAGACCCAGTACTTC.

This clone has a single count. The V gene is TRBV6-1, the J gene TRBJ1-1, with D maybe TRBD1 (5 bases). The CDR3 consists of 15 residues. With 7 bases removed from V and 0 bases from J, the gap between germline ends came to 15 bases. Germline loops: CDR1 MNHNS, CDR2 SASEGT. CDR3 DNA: TGTGCCAGCACCAGTCCGGGGGGGGTGAACACTGAAGCTTTCTTT. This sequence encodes CASTSPGGVNTEAFF.

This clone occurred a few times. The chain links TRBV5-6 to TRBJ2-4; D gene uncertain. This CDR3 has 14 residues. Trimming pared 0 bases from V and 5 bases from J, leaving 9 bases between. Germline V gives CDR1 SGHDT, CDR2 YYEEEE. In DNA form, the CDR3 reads TGTGCCAGCAGCTTGGGATTCGCCCAAAACATTCAGTACTTC. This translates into CASSLGFAQNIQYF.

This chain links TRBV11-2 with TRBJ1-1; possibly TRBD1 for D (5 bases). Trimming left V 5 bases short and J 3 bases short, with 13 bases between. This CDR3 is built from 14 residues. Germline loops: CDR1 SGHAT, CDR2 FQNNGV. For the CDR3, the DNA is TGTGCCAGCAGCCTGGGGGGAAAATACACTGAAGCTTTCTTT. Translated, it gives CASSLGGKYTEAFF.

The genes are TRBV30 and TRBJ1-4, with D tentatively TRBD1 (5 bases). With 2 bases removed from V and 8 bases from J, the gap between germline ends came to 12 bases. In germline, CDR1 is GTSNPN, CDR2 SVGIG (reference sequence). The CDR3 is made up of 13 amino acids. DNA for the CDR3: TGTGCCTGGAGTCGCCAGGGCGGGGAAAAACTGTTTTTT. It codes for CAWSRQGGEKLFF.

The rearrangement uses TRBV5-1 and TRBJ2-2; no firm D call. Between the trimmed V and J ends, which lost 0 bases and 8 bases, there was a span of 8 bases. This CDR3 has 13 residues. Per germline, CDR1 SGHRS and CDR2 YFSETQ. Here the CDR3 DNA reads TGCGCCAGCAGCTTGGTATTTTCGGGGGAGCTGTTTTTT. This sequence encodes CASSLVFSGELFF.

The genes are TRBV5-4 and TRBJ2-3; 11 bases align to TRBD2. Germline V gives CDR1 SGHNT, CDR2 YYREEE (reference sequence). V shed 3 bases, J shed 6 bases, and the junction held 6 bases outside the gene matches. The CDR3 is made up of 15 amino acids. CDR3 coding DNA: TGTGCCAGCAGCTCTATCACTAGCGGGGGTGATACGCAGTATTTT. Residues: CASSSITSGGDTQYF.

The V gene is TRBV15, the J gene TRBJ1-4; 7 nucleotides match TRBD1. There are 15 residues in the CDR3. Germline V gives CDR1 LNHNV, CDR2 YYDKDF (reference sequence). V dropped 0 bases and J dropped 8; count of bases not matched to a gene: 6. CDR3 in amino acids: CATSRDRSRGEKLFF. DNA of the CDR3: TGTGCCACCAGCAGAGATCGGAGCAGGGGGGAAAAACTGTTTTTT. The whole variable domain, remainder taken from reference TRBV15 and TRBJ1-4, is DAMVIQNPRYQVTQFGKPVTLSCSQTLNHNVMYWYQQKSSQAPKLLFHYYDKDFNNEADTPDNFQSRRPNTSFCFLDIRSPGLGDTAMYLCATSRDRSRGEKLFFGSGTQLSVL.

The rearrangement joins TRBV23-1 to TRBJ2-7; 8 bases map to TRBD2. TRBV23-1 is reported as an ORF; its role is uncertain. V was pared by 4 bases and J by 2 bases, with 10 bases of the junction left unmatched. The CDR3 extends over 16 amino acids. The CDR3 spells CASSPTSGGEAYEQYF. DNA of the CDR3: TGCGCCAGCAGTCCCACCTCCGGGGGGGAGGCCTACGAGCAGTACTTC.

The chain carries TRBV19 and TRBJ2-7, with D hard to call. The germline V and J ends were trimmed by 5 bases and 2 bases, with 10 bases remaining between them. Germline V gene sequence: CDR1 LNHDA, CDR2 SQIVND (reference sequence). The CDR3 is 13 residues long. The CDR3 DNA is TGTGCCAGTAGTGCCGGGCCAGCCTACGAGCAGTACTTC. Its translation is CASSAGPAYEQYF.

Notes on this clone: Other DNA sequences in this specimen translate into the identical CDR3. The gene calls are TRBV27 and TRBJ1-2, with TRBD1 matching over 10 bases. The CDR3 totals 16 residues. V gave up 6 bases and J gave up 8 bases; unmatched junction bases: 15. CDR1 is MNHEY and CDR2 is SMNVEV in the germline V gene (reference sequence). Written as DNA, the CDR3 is TGTGCCAGCAGCCCACAGACAGGGGGCGGCCCCCCGGGCTACACCTTC. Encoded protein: CASSPQTGGGPPGYTF.

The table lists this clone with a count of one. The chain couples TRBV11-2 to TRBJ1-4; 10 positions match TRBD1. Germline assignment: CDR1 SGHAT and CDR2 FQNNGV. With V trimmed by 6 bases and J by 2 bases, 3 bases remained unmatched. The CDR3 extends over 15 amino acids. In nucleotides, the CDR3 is TGTGCCAGCAGTTCGACAGGGGGCACTAATGAAAAACTGTTTTTT. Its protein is CASSSTGGTNEKLFF.

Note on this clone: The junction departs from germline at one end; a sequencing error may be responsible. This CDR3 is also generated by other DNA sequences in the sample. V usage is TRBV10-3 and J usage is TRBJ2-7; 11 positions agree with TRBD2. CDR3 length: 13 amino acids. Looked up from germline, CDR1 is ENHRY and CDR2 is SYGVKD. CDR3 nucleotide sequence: TGCGCCATCAGTGGGACTAGCGGCTACGAGCAGTACTTC. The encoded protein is CAISGTSGYEQYF.

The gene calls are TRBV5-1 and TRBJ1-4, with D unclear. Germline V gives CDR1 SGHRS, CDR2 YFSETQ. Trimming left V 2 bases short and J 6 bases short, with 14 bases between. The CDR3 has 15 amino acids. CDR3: CASSFKGRKDEKLFF. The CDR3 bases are TGCGCCAGCAGCTTTAAGGGCAGAAAAGATGAAAAACTGTTTTTT. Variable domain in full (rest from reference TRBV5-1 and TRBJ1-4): KAGVTQTPRYLIKTRGQQVTLSCSPISGHRSVSWYQQTPGQGLQFLFEYFSETQRNKGNFPGRFSGRQFSNSRSEMNVSTLELGDSALYLCASSFKGRKDEKLFFGSGTQLSVL.

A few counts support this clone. The CDR3 nucleotides read TGTGCCAGCAGCCCACAGGGGCGCAATTCACCCCTCCACTTT. Its translation is CASSPQGRNSPLHF. V and J are TRBV7-9 and TRBJ1-6; 7 positions match TRBD1. With V trimmed by 5 bases and J by 7 bases, 5 bases remained unmatched. The germline V gene encodes CDR1 SEHNR and CDR2 FQNEAQ (reference sequence). CDR3 length: 14 amino acids.